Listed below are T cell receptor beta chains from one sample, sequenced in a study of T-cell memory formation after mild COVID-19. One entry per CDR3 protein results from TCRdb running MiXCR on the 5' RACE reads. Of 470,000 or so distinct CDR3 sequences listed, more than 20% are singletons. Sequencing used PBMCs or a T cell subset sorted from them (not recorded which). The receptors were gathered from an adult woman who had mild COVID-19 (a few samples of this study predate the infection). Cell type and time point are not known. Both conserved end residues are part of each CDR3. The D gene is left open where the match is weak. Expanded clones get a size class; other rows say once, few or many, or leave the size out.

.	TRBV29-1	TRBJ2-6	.	CSVVPSPGANVLTF	TGCAGCGTCGTGCCCAGTCCCGGGGCCAACGTCCTGACTTTC
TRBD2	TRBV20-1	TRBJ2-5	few	CSARASGTSGGVMLETQYF	TGCAGTGCTAGAGCCTCAGGGACTAGCGGGGGGGTGATGTTGGAGACCCAGTACTTC
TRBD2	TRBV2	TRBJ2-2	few	CASSPGLSPNTGELFF	TGTGCCAGCAGTCCGGGACTAAGCCCGAACACCGGGGAGCTGTTTTTT
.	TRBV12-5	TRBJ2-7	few	CASGLIITDMAYEQYF	TGTGCTAGTGGTTTGATAATTACGGATATGGCCTACGAGCAGTACTTC
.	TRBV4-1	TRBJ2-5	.	CASSQESGGQETQYF	TGCGCCAGCAGCCAAGAGTCCGGGGGCCAAGAGACCCAGTACTTC
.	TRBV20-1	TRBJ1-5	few	CSARRGQPQHF	TGCAGTGCGCGTAGGGGTCAGCCCCAGCATTTT
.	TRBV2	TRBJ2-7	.	CASLPDFNSYEQYF	TGTGCCAGCCTCCCGGATTTTAATTCCTACGAGCAGTACTTC
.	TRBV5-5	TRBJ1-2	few	CASSTNRGGYTF	TGTGCCAGCAGCACAAACAGAGGCGGCTACACCTTC
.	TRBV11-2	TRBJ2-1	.	CASTWVGEQFF	TGTGCCAGCACCTGGGTGGGGGAGCAGTTCTTC
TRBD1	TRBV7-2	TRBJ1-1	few	CASSSSRGDMTDMNTEAFF	TGTGCCAGCAGCTCCTCCAGGGGGGACATGACAGACATGAACACTGAAGCTTTCTTT
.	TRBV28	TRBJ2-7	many	CASSGWTVSYEQYF	TGTGCCAGCAGTGGCTGGACGGTTTCCTACGAGCAGTACTTC
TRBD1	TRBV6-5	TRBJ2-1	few	CASSRRTPGQSRGNEQFF	TGTGCCAGCAGTAGGAGAACCCCGGGACAGTCAAGAGGAAATGAGCAGTTCTTC
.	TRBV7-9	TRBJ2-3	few	CASSLEGLTDTQYF	TGTGCCAGCAGCTTAGAGGGGCTTACAGATACGCAGTATTTT
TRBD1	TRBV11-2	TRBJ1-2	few	CASSFGQALSGYTF	TGTGCCAGCAGCTTCGGACAGGCGCTATCTGGCTACACCTTC
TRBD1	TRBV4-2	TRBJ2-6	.	CASSEQGNGANVLTF	TGTGCCAGCAGCGAACAGGGGAATGGGGCCAACGTCCTGACTTTC
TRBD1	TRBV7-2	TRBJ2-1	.	CASSLSPGTGEIDEQFF	TGTGCCAGCAGCTTATCCCCCGGGACAGGGGAAATCGATGAGCAGTTCTTC
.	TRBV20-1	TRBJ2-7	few	CSATAGFYEQYF	TGCAGTGCTACGGCGGGCTTCTACGAGCAGTACTTC
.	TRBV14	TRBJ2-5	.	CASSQDQYGETQYF	TGTGCCAGCAGCCAAGATCAATACGGGGAGACCCAGTACTTC
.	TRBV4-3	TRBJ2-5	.	CASSQDGSTRDETQYF	TGCGCCAGCAGCCAAGACGGATCCACTAGGGACGAGACCCAGTACTTC
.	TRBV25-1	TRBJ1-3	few	CASTKDGYSGNTIYF	TGTGCCAGCACCAAAGACGGATACTCTGGAAACACCATATATTTT
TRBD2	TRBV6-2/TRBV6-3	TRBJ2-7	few	CASSTRSGKSYEQYF	TGTGCCAGCAGTACTAGGAGCGGGAAAAGCTACGAGCAGTACTTC
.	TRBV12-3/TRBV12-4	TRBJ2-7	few	CASSFSFTRDSGEEQYF	TGTGCCAGCAGTTTTTCTTTTACCCGGGACAGCGGGGAAGAGCAGTACTTC
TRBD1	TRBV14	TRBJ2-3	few	CASRKTGAQYF	TGTGCCAGCAGAAAGACAGGGGCGCAGTATTTT
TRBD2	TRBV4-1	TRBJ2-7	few	CASSQGSGGAYEQYF	TGCGCCAGCAGCCAGGGAAGCGGGGGGGCCTACGAGCAGTACTTC
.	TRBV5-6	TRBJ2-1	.	CASRPRLRGANNEQFF	TGTGCCAGCAGGCCTCGCTTAAGGGGGGCGAACAATGAGCAGTTCTTC
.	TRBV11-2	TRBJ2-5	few	CASSFPQGGEETQYF	TGTGCCAGCAGCTTTCCTCAGGGGGGAGAAGAGACCCAGTACTTC
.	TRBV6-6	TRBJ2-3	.	CASSYRREPTDTQYF	TGTGCCAGCAGTTACCGCCGGGAGCCCACAGATACGCAGTATTTT
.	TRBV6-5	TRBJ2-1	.	CASGPVLYGGNEQFF	TGTGCCAGCGGCCCAGTCCTGTACGGAGGCAATGAGCAGTTCTTC
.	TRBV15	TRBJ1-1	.	CATSSEGVGGQLGTEAFF	TGTGCCACCAGCAGCGAGGGGGTTGGGGGGCAGCTAGGAACTGAAGCTTTCTTT
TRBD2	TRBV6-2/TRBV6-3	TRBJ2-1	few	CASSGLAGGLEPYNEQFF	TGTGCCAGCAGCGGACTAGCGGGAGGGCTTGAGCCCTACAATGAGCAGTTCTTC
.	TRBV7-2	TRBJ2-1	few	CASSLALLTIEQFF	TGTGCCAGCAGCTTAGCTTTACTTACAATTGAGCAGTTCTTC
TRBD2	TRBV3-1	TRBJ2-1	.	CASSQPAGEGQFF	TGTGCCAGCAGCCAACCCGCGGGGGAAGGGCAGTTCTTC
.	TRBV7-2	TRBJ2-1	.	CASSFSSANNEQFF	TGTGCCAGCAGCTTCTCTAGCGCCAACAATGAGCAGTTCTTC
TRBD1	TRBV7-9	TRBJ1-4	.	CASSLASGQGGEKLFF	TGTGCCAGCAGCTTAGCGTCGGGACAGGGTGGTGAAAAACTGTTTTTT
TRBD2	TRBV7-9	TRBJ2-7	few	CASSPRGVHNYEQYF	TGTGCCAGCAGCCCCCGGGGGGTCCATAACTACGAGCAGTACTTC
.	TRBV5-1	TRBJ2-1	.	CASSFWPTPNEQFF	TGCGCCAGCAGCTTCTGGCCGACCCCCAATGAGCAGTTCTTC
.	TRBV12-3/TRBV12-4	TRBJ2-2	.	CASGPTNTGELFF	TGTGCCAGCGGCCCTACGAACACCGGGGAGCTGTTTTTT
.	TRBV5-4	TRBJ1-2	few	CASSFVTSPYGYTF	TGTGCCAGCAGCTTCGTCACTTCGCCCTATGGCTACACCTTC
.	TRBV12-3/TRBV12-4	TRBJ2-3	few	CASSSPPGASPSTDTQYF	TGTGCCAGCAGTTCCCCCCCCGGGGCCTCACCTAGCACAGATACGCAGTATTTT
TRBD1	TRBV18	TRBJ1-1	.	CASSPDRAAEAFF	TGTGCCAGCTCCCCGGACAGGGCCGCTGAAGCTTTCTTT
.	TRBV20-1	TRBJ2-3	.	CSARDSGVPDTQYF	TGCAGTGCTAGAGATTCGGGGGTCCCAGATACGCAGTATTTT
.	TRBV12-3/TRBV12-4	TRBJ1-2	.	CASSPPHSGALGYGYTF	TGTGCCAGCAGCCCTCCCCACAGCGGCGCACTAGGGTATGGCTACACCTTC
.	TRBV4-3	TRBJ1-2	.	CASSQVSSLSINYGYTF	TGCGCCAGCAGCCAAGTCAGTTCTTTGAGTATTAACTATGGCTACACCTTC
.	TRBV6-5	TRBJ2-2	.	CASRLSGLAAGELFF	TGTGCCAGCAGACTCTCTGGGCTAGCTGCCGGGGAGCTGTTTTTT
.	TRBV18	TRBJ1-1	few	CASSQGGDTEAFF	TGTGCCAGCTCCCAAGGGGGGGACACTGAAGCTTTCTTT
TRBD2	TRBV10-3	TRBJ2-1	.	CAISTGLAGSNEQFF	TGTGCCATCAGCACCGGACTAGCGGGAAGCAATGAGCAGTTCTTC
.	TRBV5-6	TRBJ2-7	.	CASSPDGGPSYEQYF	TGTGCCAGCAGCCCGGACGGGGGGCCCTCCTACGAGCAGTACTTC
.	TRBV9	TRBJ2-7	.	CASSVGPASYEQYF	TGTGCCAGCAGCGTAGGTCCGGCCTCCTACGAGCAGTACTTC
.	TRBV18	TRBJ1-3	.	CASSPSAGAKGNTIYF	TGTGCCAGCTCACCGTCGGCCGGGGCTAAAGGAAACACCATATATTTT
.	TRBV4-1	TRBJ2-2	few	CASSQTLNVGELFF	TGCGCCAGCAGCCAGACCCTCAACGTCGGGGAGCTGTTTTTT
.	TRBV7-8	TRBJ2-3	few	CASSLAPGLRGITDTQYF	TGTGCCAGCAGCTTAGCCCCAGGGTTACGCGGGATCACAGATACGCAGTATTTT
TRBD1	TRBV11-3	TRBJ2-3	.	CASSLVLWGQGSDTQYF	TGTGCCAGCAGCTTAGTTCTCTGGGGACAGGGATCAGATACGCAGTATTTT
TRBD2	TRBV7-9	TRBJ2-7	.	CASSLAGAGGYEQYF	TGTGCCAGCAGCTTAGCGGGAGCGGGAGGGTACGAGCAGTACTTC